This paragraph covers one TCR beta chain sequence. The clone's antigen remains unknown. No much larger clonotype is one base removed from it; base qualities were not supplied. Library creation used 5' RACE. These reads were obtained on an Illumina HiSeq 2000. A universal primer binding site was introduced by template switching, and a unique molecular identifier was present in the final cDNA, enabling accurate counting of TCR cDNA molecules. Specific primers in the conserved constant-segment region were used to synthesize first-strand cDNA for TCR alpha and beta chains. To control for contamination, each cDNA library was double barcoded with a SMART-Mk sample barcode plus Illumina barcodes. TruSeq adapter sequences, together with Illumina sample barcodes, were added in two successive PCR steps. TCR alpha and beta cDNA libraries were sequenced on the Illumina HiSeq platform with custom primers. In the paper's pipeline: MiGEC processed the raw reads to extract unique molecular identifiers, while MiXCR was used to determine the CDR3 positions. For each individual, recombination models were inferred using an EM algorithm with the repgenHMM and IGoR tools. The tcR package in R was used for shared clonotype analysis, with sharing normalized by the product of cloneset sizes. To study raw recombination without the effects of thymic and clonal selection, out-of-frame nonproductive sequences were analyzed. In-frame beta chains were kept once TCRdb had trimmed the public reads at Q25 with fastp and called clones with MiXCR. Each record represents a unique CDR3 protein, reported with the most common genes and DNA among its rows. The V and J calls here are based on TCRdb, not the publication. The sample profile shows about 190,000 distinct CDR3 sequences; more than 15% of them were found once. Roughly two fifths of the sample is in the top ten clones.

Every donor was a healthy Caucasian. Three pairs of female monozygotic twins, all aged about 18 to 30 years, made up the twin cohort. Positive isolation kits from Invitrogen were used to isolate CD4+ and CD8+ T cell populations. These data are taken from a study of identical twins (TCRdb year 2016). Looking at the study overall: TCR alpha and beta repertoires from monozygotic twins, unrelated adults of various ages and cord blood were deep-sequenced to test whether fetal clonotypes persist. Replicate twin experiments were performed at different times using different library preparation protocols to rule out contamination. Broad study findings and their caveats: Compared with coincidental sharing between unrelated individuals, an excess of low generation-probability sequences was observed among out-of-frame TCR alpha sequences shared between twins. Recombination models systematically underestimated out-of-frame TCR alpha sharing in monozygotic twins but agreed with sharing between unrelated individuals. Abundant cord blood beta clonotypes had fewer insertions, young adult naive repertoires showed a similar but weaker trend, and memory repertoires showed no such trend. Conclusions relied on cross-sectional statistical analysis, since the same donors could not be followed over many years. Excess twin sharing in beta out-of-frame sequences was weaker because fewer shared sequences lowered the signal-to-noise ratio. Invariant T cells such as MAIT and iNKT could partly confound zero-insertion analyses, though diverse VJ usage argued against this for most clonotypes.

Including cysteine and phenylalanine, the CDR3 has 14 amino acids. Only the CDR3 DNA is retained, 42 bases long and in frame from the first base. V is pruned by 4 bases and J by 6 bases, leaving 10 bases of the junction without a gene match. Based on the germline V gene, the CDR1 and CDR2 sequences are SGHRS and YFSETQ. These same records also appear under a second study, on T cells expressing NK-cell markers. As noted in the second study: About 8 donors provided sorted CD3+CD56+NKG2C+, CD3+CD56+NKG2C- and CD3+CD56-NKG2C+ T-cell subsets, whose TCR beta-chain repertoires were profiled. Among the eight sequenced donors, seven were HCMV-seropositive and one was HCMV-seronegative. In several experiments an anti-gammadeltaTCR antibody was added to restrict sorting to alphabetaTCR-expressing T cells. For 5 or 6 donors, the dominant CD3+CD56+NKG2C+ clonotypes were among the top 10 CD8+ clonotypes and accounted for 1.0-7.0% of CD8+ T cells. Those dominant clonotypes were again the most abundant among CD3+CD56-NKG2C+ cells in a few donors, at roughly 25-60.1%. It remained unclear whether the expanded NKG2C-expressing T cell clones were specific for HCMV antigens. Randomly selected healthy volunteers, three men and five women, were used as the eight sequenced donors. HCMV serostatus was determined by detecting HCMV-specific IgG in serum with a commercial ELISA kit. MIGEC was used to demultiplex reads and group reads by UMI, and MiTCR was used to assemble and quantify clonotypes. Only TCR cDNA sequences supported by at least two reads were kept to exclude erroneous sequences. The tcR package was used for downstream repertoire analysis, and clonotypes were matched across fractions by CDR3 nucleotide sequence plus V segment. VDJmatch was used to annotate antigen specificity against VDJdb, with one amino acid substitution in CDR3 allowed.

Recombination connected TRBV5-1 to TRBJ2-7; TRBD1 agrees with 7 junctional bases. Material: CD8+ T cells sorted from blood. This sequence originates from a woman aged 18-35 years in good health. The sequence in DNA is TGCGCCAGCAGCCTGGCGGACAGGTGGTCCGAGCAGTACTTC. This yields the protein CASSLADRWSEQYF.